A selection of T cell receptor beta chains follows, all from one sample in a study of shared clonotypes between healthy human individuals. Assay used: immunoSEQ multiplex PCR; TCRdb lists only in-frame clones, some missing. The table records some 800,000 clones, about 92% of them present only once. Source material: naive CD8+ T cells sorted from blood. All receptors derive from a man aged 30 to 45 in good health. Each CDR3 is given with its conserved first and last residue. D genes are given only for firm matches. Size is stated for part of the rows, as once, few or many counts, or as a class when the clone is expanded.

NA,TRBV15,15,NA,TRBJ2-7,CATSSTTPVTYEQYF,TGTGCCACCAGCTCCACGACTCCCGTCACCTACGAGCAGTACTTC
TRBD2,TRBV5-6,14,few,TRBJ2-7,CASSLSGRAYEQYF,TGTGCCAGCAGCTTGAGCGGGAGGGCCTACGAGCAGTACTTC
NA,TRBV9,12,once,TRBJ1-2,CASSVDGRGYTF,TGTGCCAGCAGCGTAGATGGCCGTGGCTACACCTTC
NA,TRBV5-4,16,NA,TRBJ2-2,CASSSYEGSRDGELFF,TGTGCCAGCAGCTCCTACGAGGGCTCTCGGGACGGGGAGCTGTTTTTT
NA,TRBV27,14,NA,TRBJ2-7,CASSRSGRTNEQYF,TGTGCCAGCAGTAGGTCTGGCAGAACAAACGAGCAGTACTTC
TRBD1,TRBV29-1,15,NA,TRBJ2-7,CSVAGDRAASYEQYF,TGCAGCGTTGCGGGGGACAGGGCGGCGTCCTACGAGCAGTACTTC
NA,TRBV6-1,17,NA,TRBJ1-5,CASSEFWGGIGNQPQHF,TGTGCCAGCAGTGAATTTTGGGGGGGCATCGGCAATCAGCCCCAGCATTTT
NA,TRBV28,16,once,TRBJ1-2,CASSFHWTAANYGYTF,TGTGCCAGCAGTTTCCATTGGACGGCGGCTAACTATGGCTACACCTTC
TRBD1,TRBV15,17,once,TRBJ1-4,CATSRGVQGQPNEKLFF,TGTGCCACCAGCAGAGGCGTACAGGGACAGCCTAATGAAAAACTGTTTTTT
NA,TRBV27,13,NA,TRBJ1-5,CASSYNPRQPQHF,TGTGCCAGCAGCTATAATCCCCGACAGCCCCAGCATTTT
TRBD2,TRBV10-3,16,few,TRBJ2-3,CAISPGAGERTDTQYF,TGTGCCATCAGCCCGGGAGCGGGAGAACGCACAGATACGCAGTATTTT
TRBD2,TRBV27,14,NA,TRBJ2-3,CASSPSGNPDTQYF,TGTGCCAGCAGTCCTAGCGGGAACCCAGATACGCAGTATTTT
NA,TRBV27,14,NA,TRBJ2-7,CASSSYRDSYEQYF,TGTGCCAGCAGTTCATACAGGGACTCCTACGAGCAGTACTTC
NA,TRBV28,14,NA,TRBJ1-2,CASSPTVGNYGYTF,TGTGCCAGCAGTCCTACGGTAGGAAACTATGGCTACACCTTC
NA,TRBV19,12,NA,TRBJ2-7,CASEGVSYEQYF,TGTGCCAGTGAGGGGGTTTCCTACGAGCAGTACTTC
NA,TRBV4-2,15,once,TRBJ1-1,CASSQDPGLNTEAFF,TGTGCCAGCAGCCAAGATCCGGGCCTAAACACTGAAGCTTTCTTT
NA,TRBV19,11,few,TRBJ1-2,CASRGTYGYTF,TGTGCCAGTAGGGGAACCTATGGCTACACCTTC
NA,TRBV13,12,NA,TRBJ2-7,CASSLGRYEQYF,TGTGCCAGCAGCTTAGGGCGATACGAGCAGTACTTC
NA,TRBV7-9,13,NA,TRBJ2-7,CASSLAMGYEQYF,TGTGCCAGCAGCTTAGCGATGGGCTACGAGCAGTACTTC
NA,TRBV5-5,20,NA,TRBJ2-2,CASSLAFGIGWSMDTGELFF,TGTGCCAGCAGCTTGGCCTTCGGGATCGGATGGTCGATGGACACCGGGGAGCTGTTTTTT
NA,TRBV4-3,14,NA,TRBJ2-3,CASSQGGGTDTQYF,TGCGCCAGCAGCCAAGGAGGGGGCACAGATACGCAGTATTTT
NA,TRBV5-6,15,NA,TRBJ1-3,CASSLGPGIGNTIYF,TGTGCCAGCAGCTTGGGGCCAGGGATTGGAAACACCATATATTTT
NA,TRBV19,13,NA,TRBJ2-7,CASSNGGTYEQYF,TGTGCCAGTTCCAATGGAGGGACCTACGAGCAGTACTTC
NA,TRBV18,16,NA,TRBJ2-7,CASSPEFPGVAYEQYF,TGTGCCAGCTCACCGGAATTTCCAGGGGTGGCTTACGAGCAGTACTTC
TRBD2,TRBV7-9,15,NA,TRBJ2-7,CASSGVLANSYEQYF,TGTGCCAGCAGCGGCGTACTAGCGAACTCCTACGAGCAGTACTTC
TRBD2,TRBV4-1,15,NA,TRBJ2-1,CASSRIAGGPDEQFF,TGCGCCAGCAGCCGAATAGCGGGAGGGCCCGATGAGCAGTTCTTC
NA,TRBV6-1,14,NA,TRBJ2-7,CASSVPPTGREQYF,TGTGCCAGCAGTGTCCCCCCTACTGGGCGGGAGCAGTACTTC
TRBD2,TRBV4-1,17,NA,TRBJ2-3,CASSQDGTSGWTDTQYF,TGCGCCAGCAGCCAAGACGGGACTAGCGGATGGACAGATACGCAGTATTTT
TRBD1,TRBV29-1,19,NA,TRBJ1-1,CSVEDGPPGQGILNTEAFF,TGCAGCGTTGAAGATGGCCCCCCGGGACAGGGTATCCTAAACACTGAAGCTTTCTTT
TRBD2,TRBV19,18,NA,TRBJ2-2,CASSIVSVVAGSFRELFF,TGTGCCAGTAGTATCGTATCTGTGGTAGCGGGCTCCTTTCGGGAGCTGTTTTTT
TRBD1,TRBV11-2,16,NA,TRBJ2-5,CASSSLQGVKGETQYF,TGTGCCAGCAGCTCCCTACAGGGGGTGAAGGGAGAGACCCAGTACTTC
NA,TRBV5-6,15,NA,TRBJ2-3,CASSFGFPSTDTQYF,TGTGCCAGCAGCTTTGGATTCCCTAGCACAGATACGCAGTATTTT
TRBD1,TRBV5-1,15,NA,TRBJ1-1,CASTLRQGADTEAFF,TGCGCCAGCACCCTGAGACAGGGGGCGGACACTGAAGCTTTCTTT
TRBD2,TRBV7-2,15,NA,TRBJ2-7,CASSAILAGNYEQYF,TGTGCCAGCAGCGCAATACTAGCGGGAAACTACGAGCAGTACTTC
NA,TRBV30,14,NA,TRBJ2-6,CAWTGGLGANVLTF,TGTGCCTGGACTGGGGGCTTGGGGGCCAACGTCCTGACTTTC
NA,TRBV5-1,16,NA,TRBJ1-1,CASSLNSGGSNTEAFF,TGCGCCAGCAGCTTGAACTCCGGGGGCTCGAACACTGAAGCTTTCTTT
NA,TRBV19,15,NA,TRBJ1-1,CASSINRRRGTEAFF,TGTGCCAGTAGTATAAATAGGCGCCGGGGGACTGAAGCTTTCTTT
TRBD2,TRBV29-1,16,NA,TRBJ2-2,CSVEGGLAGATGELFF,TGCAGCGTTGAAGGGGGACTAGCGGGAGCGACCGGGGAGCTGTTTTTT
TRBD1,TRBV5-1,16,NA,TRBJ2-7,CASSQTGPLPLGEQYF,TGCGCCAGCAGCCAGACAGGGCCGCTCCCCTTGGGGGAGCAGTACTTC
NA,TRBV6-6,14,NA,TRBJ1-2,CASSYSRANYGYTF,TGTGCCAGCAGTTACTCACGGGCTAACTATGGCTACACCTTC
TRBD2,TRBV7-8,18,NA,TRBJ2-3,CASSHGTSGGTALDTQYF,TGTGCCAGCAGCCACGGGACTAGCGGGGGGACTGCGTTGGATACGCAGTATTTT
NA,TRBV19,16,NA,TRBJ2-7,CASSIKMLVAVYEQYF,TGTGCCAGTAGTATCAAAATGCTTGTGGCGGTTTACGAGCAGTACTTC
TRBD2,TRBV19,16,NA,TRBJ2-7,CARVPSPSGRWYEQYF,TGTGCCAGAGTACCCTCTCCTAGCGGGAGATGGTACGAGCAGTACTTC
NA,TRBV7-6,16,NA,TRBJ2-1,CASSDPPASSYNEQFF,TGTGCCAGCAGCGACCCCCCGGCTAGCTCCTACAATGAGCAGTTCTTC
NA,TRBV9,13,NA,TRBJ2-7,CASSVAGSYEQYF,TGTGCCAGCAGCGTGGCGGGGTCCTACGAGCAGTACTTC
TRBD1,TRBV25-1,13,NA,TRBJ1-1,CASNPSGTGNAFF,TGTGCCAGCAATCCCTCCGGGACAGGGAACGCTTTCTTT